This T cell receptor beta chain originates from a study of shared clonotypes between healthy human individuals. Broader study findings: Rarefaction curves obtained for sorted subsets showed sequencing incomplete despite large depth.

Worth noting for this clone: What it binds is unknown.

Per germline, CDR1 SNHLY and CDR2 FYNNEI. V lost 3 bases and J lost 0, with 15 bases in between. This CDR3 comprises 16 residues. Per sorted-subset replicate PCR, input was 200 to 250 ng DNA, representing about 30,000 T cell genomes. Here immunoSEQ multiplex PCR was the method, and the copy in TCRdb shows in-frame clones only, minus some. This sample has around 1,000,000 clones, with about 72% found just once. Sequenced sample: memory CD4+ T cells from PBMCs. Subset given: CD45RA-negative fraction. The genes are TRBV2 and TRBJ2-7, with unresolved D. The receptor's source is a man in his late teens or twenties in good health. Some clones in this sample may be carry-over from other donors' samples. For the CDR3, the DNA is TGTGCCAGCAGTGACATTTTGACGGGCAGCTCCTACGAGCAGTACTTC. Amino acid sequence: CASSDILTGSSYEQYF.